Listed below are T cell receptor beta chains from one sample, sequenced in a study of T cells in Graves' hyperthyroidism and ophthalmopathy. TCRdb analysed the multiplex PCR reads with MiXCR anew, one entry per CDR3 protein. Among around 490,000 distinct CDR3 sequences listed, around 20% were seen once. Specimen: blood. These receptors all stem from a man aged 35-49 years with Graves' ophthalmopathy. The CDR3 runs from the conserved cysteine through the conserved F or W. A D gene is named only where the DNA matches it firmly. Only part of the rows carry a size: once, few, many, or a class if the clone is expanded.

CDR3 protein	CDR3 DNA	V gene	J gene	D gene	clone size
CSATGTSGKTDTQYF	TGCAGTGCGACGGGGACTAGCGGGAAGACAGATACGCAGTATTTT	TRBV20-1	TRBJ2-3	TRBD2	many
CASSYESDNTEASF	TGTGCCAGCAGTTACGAATCAGACAACACTGAAGCTTCCTTT	TRBV6-2/TRBV6-3	TRBJ1-1	NA	few
CASSLESPVVGETQYF	TGCGCCAGCAGCTTGGAGTCTCCAGTGGTAGGAGAGACCCAGTACTTC	TRBV5-1	TRBJ2-5	NA	NA
CASSRTGTQGPQETQYF	TGTGCCAGCAGTCGGACCGGGACTCAAGGCCCTCAAGAGACCCAGTACTTC	TRBV6-2/TRBV6-3	TRBJ2-5	NA	NA
CASSSGVFAGNTIYF	TGTGCCAGCAGTTCAGGGGTTTTCGCTGGAAACACCATATATTTT	TRBV11-2	TRBJ1-3	NA	few
CASSVGDRNEKLFF	TGTGCCAGCAGCGTAGGGGACAGGAATGAAAAACTGTTTTTT	TRBV9	TRBJ1-4	TRBD1	NA
CASGRAGDEQFF	TGTGCCAGCGGGAGGGCCGGGGATGAGCAGTTCTTC	TRBV2	TRBJ2-1	TRBD2	NA
CASSVSRATGNTIYF	TGTGCCAGCAGCGTAAGCAGGGCTACTGGAAACACCATATATTTT	TRBV28	TRBJ1-3	NA	many
CASSLDTLAGEQYF	TGTGCCAGCAGCTTGGACACCCTCGCCGGCGAGCAGTACTTC	TRBV7-6	TRBJ2-7	NA	many
CATARANTDTQYF	TGTGCCACCGCCAGAGCGAACACAGATACGCAGTATTTT	TRBV6-2/TRBV6-3	TRBJ2-3	NA	many
CASSLAVTRPQYF	TGTGCCAGCAGCTTAGCCGTCACCCGCCCCCAGTACTTC	TRBV7-2	TRBJ2-5	NA	NA
CASSLSLAGAKNIQYF	TGTGCCAGCAGTTTGTCACTAGCGGGAGCCAAAAACATTCAGTACTTC	TRBV6-5	TRBJ2-4	TRBD2	NA
CASSPPSKSSYEQYF	TGTGCCAGCAGCCCCCCCTCTAAAAGCTCCTACGAGCAGTACTTC	TRBV7-9	TRBJ2-7	NA	few
CASSFRYGYIF	TGTGCCAGCAGCTTTCGTTATGGCTACATCTTC	TRBV7-2	TRBJ1-2	NA	NA
CASRTGVNNEQFF	TGTGCCAGCAGGACGGGGGTCAACAATGAGCAGTTCTTC	TRBV6-1	TRBJ2-1	NA	few
CASSFGDRGEKLFF	TGTGCCAGCAGCTTTGGGGACAGAGGTGAAAAACTGTTTTTT	TRBV7-9	TRBJ1-4	TRBD1	NA
CASSLGGAPSAYEQYF	TGTGCCAGCAGCTTAGGAGGAGCGCCCTCGGCCTACGAGCAGTACTTC	TRBV7-9	TRBJ2-7	NA	few
CASSGRSNTGELFF	TGCGCCAGCAGCGGGAGATCGAACACCGGGGAGCTGTTTTTT	TRBV5-1	TRBJ2-2	NA	many
CASSLGTGRTLYGYTF	TGTGCCAGCAGTTTAGGGACAGGGCGAACACTCTATGGCTACACCTTC	TRBV28	TRBJ1-2	TRBD1	NA
CASSLVDRRRDEQYF	TGTGCCAGCAGCTTAGTTGACCGACGGCGCGACGAGCAGTACTTC	TRBV7-2	TRBJ2-7	NA	NA
CAIKAGREYTGELFF	TGTGCCATCAAAGCGGGGCGGGAGTACACCGGGGAGCTGTTTTTT	TRBV10-3	TRBJ2-2	TRBD2	few
CASSLGLAASTDTQYF	TGCGCCAGCAGCTTAGGTCTAGCGGCTAGCACAGATACGCAGTATTTT	TRBV5-1	TRBJ2-3	TRBD2	many
CASSLIRDTSGNTIYF	TGTGCCAGCAGTTTAATCCGGGACACCTCTGGAAACACCATATATTTT	TRBV12-3/TRBV12-4	TRBJ1-3	NA	NA
CASSIARVSVNTEAFF	TGTGCCAGTAGTATAGCGAGGGTGTCGGTGAACACTGAAGCTTTCTTT	TRBV19	TRBJ1-1	NA	few
CSAPAQRDEKLFF	TGCAGTGCTCCGGCCCAAAGGGATGAAAAACTGTTTTTT	TRBV20-1	TRBJ1-4	NA	few
CSAHTGRAAAPYF	TGCAGTGCTCATACCGGCAGGGCGGCGGCGCCGTATTTT	TRBV20-1	TRBJ2-3	NA	NA
CASSASGGQETQHF	TGTGCCAGCAGTGCTAGCGGGGGCCAAGAGACCCAGCACTTC	TRBV28	TRBJ2-5	TRBD2	few
CASSQDTAGLAGAQGNEQFF	TGTGCCAGCAGCCAAGATACAGCTGGACTAGCGGGGGCGCAGGGAAATGAGCAGTTCTTC	TRBV11-2	TRBJ2-1	TRBD2	NA
CASSYSIYRAGHEQYF	TGTGCCAGCAGTTACTCGATTTATCGGGCCGGTCACGAGCAGTACTTC	TRBV6-2/TRBV6-3	TRBJ2-7	NA	many
CASRRQDWNYGYTF	TGTGCCAGCAGACGACAGGACTGGAACTATGGCTACACCTTC	TRBV7-9	TRBJ1-2	NA	many
CASSQDETGGALPIFNEQFF	TGCGCCAGCAGCCAAGATGAAACAGGGGGCGCCCTCCCAATTTTCAATGAGCAGTTCTTC	TRBV4-3	TRBJ2-1	TRBD1	NA
CASSPGTSGARTDTQYF	TGTGCCAGCAGCCCCGGGACTAGCGGCGCCCGCACAGATACGCAGTATTTT	TRBV7-2	TRBJ2-3	TRBD2	few
CASSLAQGFEAFF	TGTGCCAGCAGTTTAGCTCAGGGATTTGAAGCTTTCTTT	TRBV12-3/TRBV12-4	TRBJ1-1	NA	NA
CASSLARGLTGELFF	TGTGCCAGCAGCTTAGCGCGGGGTTTAACCGGGGAGCTGTTTTTT	TRBV13	TRBJ2-2	NA	many
CASSLRHPETQYF	TGTGCCAGCAGTTTAAGGCATCCAGAGACCCAGTACTTC	TRBV28	TRBJ2-5	NA	many
CASSARLAGGTGELFF	TGTGCCAGCAGCGCGCGACTAGCGGGGGGCACCGGGGAGCTGTTTTTT	TRBV5-4	TRBJ2-2	TRBD2	NA
CASSISGTPEAFF	TGTGCCAGTAGTATCAGTGGGACGCCTGAAGCTTTCTTT	TRBV19	TRBJ1-1	NA	NA
CASSYSNFQETQYF	TGTGCCAGCAGTTACTCGAACTTCCAAGAGACCCAGTACTTC	TRBV6-6	TRBJ2-5	NA	many
CASSPDGPSTDTQYF	TGTGCCAGCTCCCCAGACGGACCTAGCACAGATACGCAGTATTTT	TRBV12-3/TRBV12-4	TRBJ2-3	NA	NA
CASSRNSLLADTEAFF	TGTGCCAGCAGCCGAAACAGTCTATTGGCGGACACTGAAGCTTTCTTT	TRBV11-2	TRBJ1-1	NA	many
CASRPPDKLSSYNEQFF	TGTGCCAGCAGACCACCGGACAAGCTCAGCTCCTACAATGAGCAGTTCTTC	TRBV11-2	TRBJ2-1	NA	many
CSAMRGTTPYNEQFF	TGCAGCGCCATGAGGGGGACTACCCCCTACAATGAGCAGTTCTTC	TRBV29-1	TRBJ2-1	NA	NA
CASSQELTGYEQYF	TGTGCCAGCAGCCAAGAGTTAACCGGCTACGAGCAGTACTTC	TRBV3-1	TRBJ2-7	NA	many
CASSWRGGNSPLHF	TGTGCCAGCAGTTGGCGGGGTGGGAATTCACCCCTCCACTTT	TRBV6-2/TRBV6-3	TRBJ1-6	NA	NA
CASSYFPSDETQYF	TGTGCCAGCAGTTACTTCCCGTCGGATGAAACGCAGTATTTT	TRBV6-2/TRBV6-3	TRBJ2-3	NA	NA
CASRGTDYNSPLHF	TGTGCCAGCAGGGGGACAGACTATAATTCACCCCTCCACTTT	TRBV2	TRBJ1-6	TRBD1	many
CASSGSLGQGYTF	TGTGCCAGCAGTGGGTCCCTTGGACAAGGCTACACCTTC	TRBV2	TRBJ1-2	NA	NA
CASSPTGFAGTEAFF	TGTGCCAGCAGTCCCACAGGGTTTGCGGGCACTGAAGCTTTCTTT	TRBV9	TRBJ1-1	NA	NA
CSAVISGPHSNQLQHF	TGCAGTGCAGTCATCTCGGGACCACATAGCAATCAGCTCCAGCATTTT	TRBV20-1	TRBJ1-5	NA	NA
CASSLAGRDTQYF	TGTGCCAGCAGTTTAGCGGGAAGGGATACGCAGTATTTT	TRBV28	TRBJ2-3	NA	many
CSVDAGVETDTQYF	TGCAGTGTTGACGCGGGAGTCGAAACAGATACGCAGTATTTT	TRBV20-1	TRBJ2-3	TRBD2	few
CASNFSDRGGYYFNEQFF	TGTGCCAGCAACTTCAGCGACAGGGGCGGCTACTACTTCAATGAGCAGTTCTTC	TRBV7-9	TRBJ2-1	TRBD1	few
CASSSAQGSPLHF	TGTGCCAGCAGTTCGGCTCAGGGTTCACCCCTCCACTTT	TRBV28	TRBJ1-6	NA	many